This T cell receptor beta chain emerged from a study of tumor-infiltrating T cells and Merkel cell polyomavirus. Study context: CD8+ T cells recognized the Merkel cell polyomavirus KLL epitope.

Every patient's tumor was robustly positive for Merkel cell polyomavirus Large T antigen on immunohistochemistry. The method was immunoSEQ multiplex PCR; TCRdb's version includes in-frame clones alone and lacks a portion of them. The sample has around 25,000 clones; 70% to 90% are singletons. CDR1 and CDR2 from the germline V gene are SGHDT and YYEEEE. J lost 3 bases, V lost 4 bases, and 12 bases had no gene match. The CDR3 has 17 residues. The gene calls are TRBV5-6 and TRBJ2-2; 7 bases line up with TRBD2. This clonotype was sampled from a middle-aged man with Merkel cell carcinoma. The material sequenced was lymph node tissue. In nucleotides, the CDR3 is TGTGCCAGCAGCCCATGGGGGGGAGGGATGGACACCGGGGAGCTGTTTTTT. This codes for CASSPWGGGMDTGELFF.